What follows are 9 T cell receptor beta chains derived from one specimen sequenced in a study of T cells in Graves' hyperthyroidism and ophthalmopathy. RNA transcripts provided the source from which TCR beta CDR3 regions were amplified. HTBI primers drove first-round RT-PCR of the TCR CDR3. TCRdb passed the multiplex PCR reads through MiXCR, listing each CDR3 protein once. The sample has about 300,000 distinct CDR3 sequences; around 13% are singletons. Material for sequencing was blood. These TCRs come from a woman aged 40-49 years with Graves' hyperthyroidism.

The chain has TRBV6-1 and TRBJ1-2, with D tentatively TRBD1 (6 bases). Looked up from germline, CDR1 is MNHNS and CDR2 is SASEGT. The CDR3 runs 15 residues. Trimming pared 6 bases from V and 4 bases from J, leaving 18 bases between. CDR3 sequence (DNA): TGTGCCAGCAGACTCTCCGGGGGCAGAAGCTATGGCTACACCTTC. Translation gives CASRLSGGRSYGYTF.

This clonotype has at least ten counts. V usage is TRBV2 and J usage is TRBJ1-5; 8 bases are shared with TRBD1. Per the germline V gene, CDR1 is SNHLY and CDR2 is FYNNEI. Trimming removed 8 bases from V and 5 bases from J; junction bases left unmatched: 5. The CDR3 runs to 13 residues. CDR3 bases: TGTGCCAGCTGTGGGACAGGCTATCAGCCCCAGCATTTT. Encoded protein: CASCGTGYQPQHF.

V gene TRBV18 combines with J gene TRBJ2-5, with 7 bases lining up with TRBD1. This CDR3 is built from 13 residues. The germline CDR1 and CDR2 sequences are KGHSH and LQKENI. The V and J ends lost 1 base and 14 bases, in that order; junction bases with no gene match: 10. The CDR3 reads CASSPRPRDRVYF. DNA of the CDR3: TGTGCCAGCTCACCACGCCCCCGGGACAGAGTATACTTC.

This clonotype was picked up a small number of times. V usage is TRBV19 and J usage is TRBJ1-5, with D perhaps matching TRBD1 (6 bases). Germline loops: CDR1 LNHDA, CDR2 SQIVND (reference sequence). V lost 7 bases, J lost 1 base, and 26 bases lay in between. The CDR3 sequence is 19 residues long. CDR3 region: CASTSLKIRTEPSNQPQHF. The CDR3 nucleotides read TGTGCCAGTACATCCCTGAAAATCCGGACAGAGCCGAGCAATCAGCCCCAGCATTTT.

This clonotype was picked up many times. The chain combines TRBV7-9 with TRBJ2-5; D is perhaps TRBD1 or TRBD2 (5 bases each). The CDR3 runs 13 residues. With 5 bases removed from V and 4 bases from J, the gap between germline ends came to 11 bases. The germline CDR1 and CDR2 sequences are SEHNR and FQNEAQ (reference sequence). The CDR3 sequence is CASSTRQRETQYF. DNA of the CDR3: TGTGCCAGCAGCACTAGACAGCGAGAGACCCAGTACTTC.

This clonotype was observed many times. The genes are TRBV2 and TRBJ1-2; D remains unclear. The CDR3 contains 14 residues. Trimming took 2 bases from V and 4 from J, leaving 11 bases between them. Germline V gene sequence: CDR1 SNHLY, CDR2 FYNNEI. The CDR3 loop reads CASSERWSFYGYTF. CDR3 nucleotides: TGTGCCAGCAGTGAACGGTGGAGCTTCTATGGCTACACCTTC.

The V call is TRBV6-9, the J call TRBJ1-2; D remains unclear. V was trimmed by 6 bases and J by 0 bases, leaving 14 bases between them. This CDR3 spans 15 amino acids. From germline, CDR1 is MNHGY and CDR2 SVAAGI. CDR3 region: CASSLGSGTNYGYTF. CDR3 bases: TGTGCCAGCAGCTTAGGTTCAGGCACTAACTATGGCTACACCTTC.

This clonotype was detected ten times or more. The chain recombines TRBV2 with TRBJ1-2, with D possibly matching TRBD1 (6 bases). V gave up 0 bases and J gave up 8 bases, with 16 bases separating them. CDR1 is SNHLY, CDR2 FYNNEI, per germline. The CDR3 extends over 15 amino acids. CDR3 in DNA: TGTGCCAGCAGTGAAGCGCCGGGGGCCGGAGACGGCTACACCTTC. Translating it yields CASSEAPGAGDGYTF.

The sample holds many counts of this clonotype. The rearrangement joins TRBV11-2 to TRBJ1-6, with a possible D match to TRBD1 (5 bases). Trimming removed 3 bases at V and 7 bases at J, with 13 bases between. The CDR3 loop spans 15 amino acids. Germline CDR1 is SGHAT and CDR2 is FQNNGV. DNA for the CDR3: TGTGCCAGCAGCTTGTCGGGACTCGGGAATTCACCCCTCCACTTT. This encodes CASSLSGLGNSPLHF.